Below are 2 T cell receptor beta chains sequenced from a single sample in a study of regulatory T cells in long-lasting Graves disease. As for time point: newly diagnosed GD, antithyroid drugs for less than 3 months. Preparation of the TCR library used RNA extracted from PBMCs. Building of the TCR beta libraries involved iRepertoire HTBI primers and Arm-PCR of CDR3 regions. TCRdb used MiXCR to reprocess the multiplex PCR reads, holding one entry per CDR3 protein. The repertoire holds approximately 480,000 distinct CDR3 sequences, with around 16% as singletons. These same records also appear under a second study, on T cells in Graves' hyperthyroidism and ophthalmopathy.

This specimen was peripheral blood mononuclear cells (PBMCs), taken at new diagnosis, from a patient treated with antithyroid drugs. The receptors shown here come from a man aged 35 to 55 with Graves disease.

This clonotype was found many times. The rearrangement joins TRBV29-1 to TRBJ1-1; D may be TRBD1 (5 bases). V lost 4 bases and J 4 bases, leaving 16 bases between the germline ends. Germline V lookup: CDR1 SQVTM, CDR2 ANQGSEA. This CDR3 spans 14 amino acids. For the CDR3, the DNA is TGCAGCGTTGCCGTGGGGGGGATGGGCACTGAAGCTTTCTTT. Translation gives CSVAVGGMGTEAFF.

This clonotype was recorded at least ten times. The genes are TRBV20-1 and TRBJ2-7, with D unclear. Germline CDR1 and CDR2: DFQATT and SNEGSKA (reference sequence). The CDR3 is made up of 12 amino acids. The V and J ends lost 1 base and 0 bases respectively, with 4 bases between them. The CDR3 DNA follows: TGCAGTGCTAGAGCCGACTCCTACGAGCAGTACTTC. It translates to CSARADSYEQYF.